This T cell receptor beta chain was observed in a study of blood T cell repertoires in COVID-19. Study details: There were acute and convalescent COVID-19 samples, and they came from the United States, Italy and Spain. T cells, B-cell-depleted T cells, or PBMCs provided the cDNA or gDNA that served as material.

Germline-derived CDR1 and CDR2 are MNHNY and SVGAGI (reference sequence). This CDR3 has 14 amino acids. Trimming pared 0 bases from V and 2 bases from J, leaving 8 bases between. In the original workflow: The assay estimated nucleated cells by amplifying reference gene primers. TCRdb keeps only in-frame clones here, not all; method: immunoSEQ multiplex PCR. That table supplies the V and J calls and clone size; D and trimming were determined from the DNA. Of approximately 230,000 clones in the sample, around 90% were seen once. V gene TRBV6-6 combines with J gene TRBJ2-7; D remains unclear. The TCR originated in an elderly man with acute or convalescent COVID-19. The source material was peripheral blood. The CDR3 nucleotides are TGTGCCAGCAGTTACTCAACAGCAGCCTACGAGCAGTACTTC. It specifies CASSYSTAAYEQYF.